The clone carrying this T cell receptor beta chain was observed a few times. TCRdb itself ran the RT-PCR reads through MiXCR, one entry per CDR3 protein. The table has roughly 570,000 distinct CDR3 sequences, 12% to 15% seen once; the top ten hold 11%. CDR1 SQVTM and CDR2 ANQGSEA come from the germline V gene. Unmatched junction bases numbered 9, after V lost 4 bases and J lost 0 bases. There are 17 residues in the CDR3. The sample belongs to a study of response to subunit inactivated influenza vaccine. The chain joins TRBV29-1 to TRBJ2-1, with 10 bases lining up with TRBD2. The sequencing here drew on PBMCs from blood, taken 11 to 12 days after vaccination. The receptor's source is a man aged 50 or older who received an inactivated influenza vaccine. CDR3 in DNA: TGCAGCGTTGTCCGACTAGCGGGTCAAAGCTCCTACAATGAGCAGTTCTTC. This encodes CSVVRLAGQSSYNEQFF.